The TCR beta chain described here comes from a study of STAT3 mutations in large granular lymphocyte leukemia. Whole-study findings and limits: No sample exists from the first appearance of each clone. Every T-cell large granular lymphocyte leukemia patient had at least one immunodominant TCR beta clonotype. Variable sampling intervals and differing treatment regimens complicated linking therapy response to TCR clonal burden changes.

In its sample, this clone was seen once. Its antigen is currently unknown. Trimming removed 9 bases at V and 0 bases at J, with 18 bases between. Per germline, CDR1 SGHRS and CDR2 YFSETQ. CDR3 length: 15 residues. TCRdb keeps only in-frame clones here, not all; method: immunoSEQ multiplex PCR. Of 10,000 to 15,000 clones in the sample, 88% are singletons; the top ten hold 9% to 15%. The chain carries TRBV5-1 and TRBJ1-1, with D tentatively TRBD1 (5 bases). The source of this sequence is a human donor with T large granular lymphocyte leukemia. Some clones in this sample may be carry-over from other donors' samples. The source material was PBMCs. CDR3 DNA: TGCGCCACACACCCGACCCAGGGTATGAACACTGAAGCTTTCTTT. It specifies CATHPTQGMNTEAFF.